A selection of T cell receptor beta chains follows, all from one sample in a study of cytomegalovirus exposure and HLA in healthy donors. Some clones are missing from TCRdb's copy, which holds only in-frame ones; the method was immunoSEQ multiplex PCR. The repertoire holds about 94,000 clones, with roughly 79% as singletons. What was sequenced was PBMCs. The receptors stem from a woman aged 40 to 50 in good health and CMV-seronegative. Each CDR3 is given with its conserved first and last residue. A D gene is named only where the DNA matches it firmly. Part of the rows lack a size; the others show once, few, many or a class for expanded clones.

.	TRBJ1-6	TRBV30	.	TGTGCCTGGAGTGGAGACAGTAAAAATTCACCCCTCAACTTT	CAWSGDSKNSPLNF
.	TRBJ2-7	TRBV6-6	TRBD2	TGTGCCAGCAGTTATACTAGCGGGGGCCTATACGAGCAGTACTTC	CASSYTSGGLYEQYF
.	TRBJ2-3	TRBV6-1	TRBD2	TGTGCCAGCAGGACTAGCGGGGTTTGGGCAGATACGCAGTATTTT	CASRTSGVWADTQYF
.	TRBJ1-6	TRBV30	.	TGTGCCTGGAGTGTCCAGGGTCCCTATAATTCACCCCTCCACTTT	CAWSVQGPYNSPLHF
.	TRBJ1-1	TRBV7-9	.	TGTGCCAGCAGTTTCACGGGGGATTATGAAGCTTTCTTT	CASSFTGDYEAFF
few	TRBJ2-5	TRBV6-1	.	TGTGCCAGCAGTGAGGCGGGGGCGGTGGGGCAAGAGACCCAGTACTTC	CASSEAGAVGQETQYF
once	TRBJ1-6	TRBV6-5	.	TGTGCCAGCAGTTACGGGAGGGAGAATTCACCCCTCCACTTT	CASSYGRENSPLHF
.	TRBJ1-5	TRBV7-9	TRBD1	TGTGCCAGCAGTCGAACAGGGGGGGATCAGCCCCAGCATTTT	CASSRTGGDQPQHF
.	TRBJ1-4	TRBV7-9	.	TGTGCCAGCAGCCCCATAGGGCGGGGAGAAAAACTGTTTTTT	CASSPIGRGEKLFF
few	TRBJ2-1	TRBV7-2	TRBD2	TGTGCCAGCAGCCTAGGGCCGACTAGCGGGGGCAATGAGCAGTTCTTC	CASSLGPTSGGNEQFF
.	TRBJ2-6	TRBV9	.	TGTGCCAGCAGCTCCTCCGGCGGGGCGACTGGGGCCAACGTCCTGACTTTC	CASSSSGGATGANVLTF
.	TRBJ1-3	TRBV29-1	.	TGCAGCGTTGAACACAGGGCCCAGCTGGGAAACACCATATATTTT	CSVEHRAQLGNTIYF